These T cell receptor beta chains were read from a single sample in a study of blood T cell repertoires in COVID-19. Libraries were prepared by immunoSEQ multiplex PCR; TCRdb keeps only in-frame clonotypes and omits some of them. This sample has 240,000 or so clones, with around 83% found just once. The material sequenced was peripheral blood. The receptors here all came from a man aged 25 to 40 who had recovered from COVID-19. The CDR3 runs from the conserved cysteine through the conserved F or W. A D gene is named only where the DNA matches it firmly. Size tells how often a clone was seen (once, few, many) or the class of an expanded clone, and some rows leave it out.

>NA|TRBJ1-3|TRBV11-2|few|16
TGTGCCAGCAGACACGGACTTACGGACTCTGGAAACACCATATATTTT
CASRHGLTDSGNTIYF
>NA|TRBJ2-1|TRBV2|NA|15
TGTGCCAGCAGTCTGGAGGGAGTCTCCTACAATGAGCAGTTCTTC
CASSLEGVSYNEQFF
>NA|TRBJ1-4|TRBV7-6|NA|13
TGTGCCAGCAGCTTAGCGCAGAATGAAAAACTGTTTTTT
CASSLAQNEKLFF
>TRBD1|TRBJ1-2|TRBV3-1/TRBV3-2|many|14
TGTGCCAGCAGCCAACCACAGGGGGAACATGGCTACACCTTC
CASSQPQGEHGYTF
>TRBD2|TRBJ2-1|TRBV7-9|NA|16
TGTGCCAGCAGCCTCGGACTAGCGGGGGGTCTCGATGAGCAGTTCTTC
CASSLGLAGGLDEQFF
>TRBD2|TRBJ2-7|TRBV7-2|NA|18
TGTGCCAGCAGCTTTCTACCAGGGGCACTAGCGGGGGGGAACGAGCAGTACTTC
CASSFLPGALAGGNEQYF
>TRBD2|TRBJ2-5|TRBV3-1/TRBV3-2|NA|19
TGTGCCAGCAGCCAAGGTGGACTAGCGGGGGGGCCCACCACGGGGACCCAGTACTTC
CASSQGGLAGGPTTGTQYF
>NA|TRBJ1-2|TRBV19|NA|15
TGTGCCAGTACCCCAGGAGGAGGGGTTCCCTATGGCTACACCTTC
CASTPGGGVPYGYTF
>NA|TRBJ1-5|TRBV19|NA|12
TGTGCCAGTAGTATCTACGATCAGCCCCAGCATTTT
CASSIYDQPQHF
>NA|TRBJ1-1|TRBV3-1/TRBV3-2|NA|13
TGTGCCAGCAGCCAAGTGCGGAAGGGGGAAGCTTTCTTT
CASSQVRKGEAFF
>TRBD2|TRBJ2-1|TRBV2|NA|12
TGTGCCAGCAGTGAGCAGCGGGGGGAGCAGTTCTTC
CASSEQRGEQFF
>TRBD1|TRBJ1-2|TRBV5-1|NA|14
TGCGCCAGCAGTCGGGGACAGGCGGACTATGGCTACACCTTC
CASSRGQADYGYTF
>NA|TRBJ1-6|TRBV6-4|NA|15
TGTGCCAGGACGTGCGGTTTCTCCTATAATTCACCCCTCCACTTT
CARTCGFSYNSPLHF
>TRBD2|TRBJ2-7|TRBV18|NA|13
TGTGCCAGCTCACTCGGGACTAAATACGAGCAGTACTTC
CASSLGTKYEQYF
>TRBD1|TRBJ1-1|TRBV2|NA|13
TGTGCCAGCTCGGACAGGGGAAACACTGAAGCTTTCTTT
CASSDRGNTEAFF
>NA|TRBJ1-3|TRBV18|NA|14
TGTGCCAGCTCACCGACGGGATTGGTAAACACCATATATTTT
CASSPTGLVNTIYF
>TRBD1|TRBJ1-2|TRBV29-1|NA|14
TGCAGCGTTGGGGACAGGGGCTCTAACTATGGCTACACCTTC
CSVGDRGSNYGYTF
>TRBD1|TRBJ2-2|TRBV3-1/TRBV3-2|NA|16
TGTGCCAGCAGCCAAGAAACAGGGGTAACTCCCGGGGAGCTGTTTTTT
CASSQETGVTPGELFF
>TRBD1|TRBJ1-2|TRBV6-5|NA|13
TGTGCCAGCAAGGACGGGACAGGCCATGGCTACACCTTC
CASKDGTGHGYTF
>NA|TRBJ1-1|TRBV18|NA|15
TGTGCCAGCTCACCACCGATGGCTGGGAGTACTGAAGCTTTCTTT
CASSPPMAGSTEAFF
>NA|TRBJ1-6|TRBV6-5|NA|15
TGTGCCAGCAGTAACCCGGTTGGAGAAAATTCACCCCTCCACTTT
CASSNPVGENSPLHF
>NA|TRBJ2-5|TRBV29-1|NA|13
TGCAGCGTTGACAGGGGAACGGAAGAGACCCAGTACTTC
CSVDRGTEETQYF
>TRBD1|TRBJ1-5|TRBV3-1/TRBV3-2|NA|16
TGTGCCAGCAGCCGAGGACAGGGGGCTCTCAGTCAGCCCCAGCATTTT
CASSRGQGALSQPQHF
>NA|TRBJ2-3|TRBV9|once|17
TGTGCCAGCAGCGTAGCTACCGGCGGGGCCGACACAGATACGCAGTATTTT
CASSVATGGADTDTQYF
>NA|TRBJ2-3|TRBV20-1|NA|13
TGCAGTGCTAGTACGGGGTCCCCAGATACGCAGTATTTT
CSASTGSPDTQYF
>TRBD1|TRBJ1-1|TRBV11-1|NA|16
TGTGCCAGCAGCCGAACCGGGACAGGGGGGGGTACTGAAGCTTTCTTT
CASSRTGTGGGTEAFF
>NA|TRBJ1-2|TRBV7-9|NA|16
TGTGCCAGCAGCTTATTCGGGCGGGAAAACTTCTATGGCTACACCTTC
CASSLFGRENFYGYTF
>NA|TRBJ2-1|TRBV5-5|NA|12
TGTGCCAGCAGCTTGGGGAGTCCTGAGCAGTTCTTC
CASSLGSPEQFF
>NA|TRBJ1-5|TRBV2|NA|14
TGTGCCAGCAGTGAATATCAGGCCGTAGGGCCCCAGCATTTT
CASSEYQAVGPQHF
>TRBD1|TRBJ2-5|TRBV5-1|NA|13
TGCGCCAGCAGCCAGGGGGTTTGGGAGACCCAGTACTTC
CASSQGVWETQYF
>NA|TRBJ2-1|TRBV29-1|NA|12
TGCAGCGTAAACAGGGTAACCAATGAGCAGTTCTTC
CSVNRVTNEQFF
>NA|TRBJ1-2|TRBV18|NA|15
TGTGCCAGCACACAAAACCAAGAAGAGAACTATGGCTACACCTTC
CASTQNQEENYGYTF
>TRBD2|TRBJ2-3|TRBV2|many|16
TGTGCCAGCAGTCCCCGGGGGGGATCGAATCGGGATACGCAGTATTTT
CASSPRGGSNRDTQYF
>NA|TRBJ1-1|TRBV28|NA|14
TGTGCCAGCAGTATACTACAGCGGGGTACTGGAGCTTTCTTT
CASSILQRGTGAFF
>NA|TRBJ1-6|TRBV7-6|once|18
TGTGCCAGCAGCCTCGACCCCCGCGGGAGCTCCTATAATTCACCCCTCCACTTT
CASSLDPRGSSYNSPLHF
>TRBD1|TRBJ1-5|TRBV18|NA|16
TGTGCCAGCTCACCAGTGGCAGGGGGTAGCAATCAGCCCCAGCATTTT
CASSPVAGGSNQPQHF